This is a list of T cell receptor beta chains from one sample in a study of cytotoxic CD8 clonotypes in ibrutinib-treated CLL. Only in-frame clones appear in the TCRdb table, and some are missing; sequencing was by immunoSEQ multiplex PCR. The sample carries around 250,000 clones, 70% recorded once. This specimen consisted of PBMCs, obtained after 24 months of ibrutinib treatment. These receptors came from a human donor with chronic lymphocytic leukemia. Each CDR3 is given with its conserved first and last residue. A D gene is named only where the DNA matches it firmly. Clone sizes are given selectively: once, few, many, or a class where the clone is expanded.

clone_size	v_call	j_call	d_call	cdr3_aa	cdr3_nt
.	TRBV13	TRBJ2-6	.	CASSLNTGLSGANVLTF	TGTGCCAGCAGCTTAAATACGGGACTCTCTGGGGCCAACGTCCTGACTTTC
.	TRBV7-8	TRBJ2-5	TRBD2	CASSPRTSGKKQETQYF	TGTGCCAGCAGCCCCCGGACTAGCGGGAAGAAGCAAGAGACCCAGTACTTC
.	TRBV7-3	TRBJ2-3	.	CASSPGEGLTDTQYF	TGTGCCAGCAGCCCAGGGGAGGGGTTAACAGATACGCAGTATTTT
.	TRBV27	TRBJ2-3	.	CASNDPRRTDTQYF	TGTGCCAGCAACGACCCGAGGAGAACAGATACGCAGTATTTT
few	TRBV30	TRBJ1-2	.	CAWSAQPANYGYTF	TGTGCCTGGAGCGCCCAGCCAGCTAACTATGGCTACACCTTC
.	TRBV29-1	TRBJ2-2	TRBD2	CSGAGLQGGELFF	TGCAGCGGAGCGGGACTCCAGGGCGGGGAGCTGTTTTTT
.	TRBV6-5	TRBJ1-2	.	CASSYSRILGYTF	TGTGCCAGCAGTTACTCTAGAATCCTCGGCTACACCTTC
.	TRBV30	TRBJ2-7	.	CAWMPGSKGEQYF	TGTGCCTGGATGCCCGGGAGTAAGGGCGAGCAGTACTTC
.	TRBV6-5	TRBJ2-6	.	CASSYSGSGANVLTF	TGTGCCAGCAGTTACTCTGGGTCTGGGGCCAACGTCCTGACTTTC
.	TRBV7-2	TRBJ2-7	.	CASSLGRGYEQYF	TGTGCCAGCAGCTTAGGTCGCGGATACGAGCAGTACTTC
once	TRBV4-1	TRBJ2-7	.	CASSHSGEQYF	TGCGCCAGCAGCCACTCGGGTGAGCAGTACTTC
.	TRBV2	TRBJ2-5	TRBD1	CATETGGETQYF	TGTGCCACGGAGACAGGGGGGGAGACCCAGTACTTC
.	TRBV5-4	TRBJ1-1	TRBD1	CASSRGQWVNTEAFF	TGTGCCAGCAGCCGGGGACAGTGGGTGAACACTGAAGCTTTCTTT
.	TRBV11-3	TRBJ2-2	.	CASSSYFGGAAGELFF	TGTGCCAGCAGCTCCTACTTCGGGGGCGCGGCCGGGGAGCTGTTTTTT
.	TRBV19	TRBJ2-2	.	CASSVLTGELFF	TGTGCCAGTAGTGTTCTCACCGGGGAGCTGTTTTTT
.	TRBV6-6	TRBJ2-7	TRBD1	CASSYLTGGDEQYF	TGTGCCAGCAGTTACCTGACAGGGGGGGACGAGCAGTACTTC
.	TRBV18	TRBJ2-7	.	CASSPLPDRAYEQYF	TGTGCCAGCTCACCATTACCGGACAGAGCCTACGAGCAGTACTTC
.	TRBV9	TRBJ1-4	.	CASSVGWGEKLFF	TGTGCCAGCAGCGTAGGATGGGGTGAAAAACTGTTTTTT
.	TRBV13	TRBJ2-5	TRBD1	CASSSETGGQETQYF	TGTGCCAGCAGCTCCGAGACAGGGGGCCAGGAGACCCAGTACTTC
few	TRBV6-5	TRBJ1-1	.	CASSSRGLNTEAFF	TGTGCCAGCAGTTCCAGGGGACTGAACACTGAAGCTTTCTTT
.	TRBV28	TRBJ1-6	.	CASSFRGGWDSPLHF	TGTGCCAGCAGTTTTCGCGGGGGCTGGGATTCACCCCTCCACTTT
once	TRBV6-6	TRBJ2-7	TRBD1	CASSYGQGVGEQYF	TGTGCCAGCAGTTACGGGCAGGGGGTCGGTGAGCAGTACTTC
.	TRBV4-2	TRBJ1-2	.	CASSQGRARGDYGYTF	TGTGCCAGCAGCCAAGGCCGGGCGCGGGGAGACTATGGCTACACCTTC
.	TRBV9	TRBJ1-1	TRBD1	CASSGAGTVNTEAFF	TGTGCCAGCAGCGGGGCCGGGACAGTTAACACTGAAGCTTTCTTT
few	TRBV25-1	TRBJ1-2	TRBD1	CASSPRVGQGSGYTF	TGTGCCAGCAGCCCTAGGGTGGGACAGGGGAGCGGCTACACCTTC
.	TRBV29-1	TRBJ2-3	TRBD2	CSVEDLHKGGIFADTQYF	TGCAGCGTTGAAGATCTTCACAAGGGAGGGATATTTGCAGATACGCAGTATTTT
.	TRBV28	TRBJ2-2	.	CASSLGESVSGELFF	TGTGCCAGCAGTTTAGGGGAATCGGTTTCCGGGGAGCTGTTTTTT
.	TRBV7-3	TRBJ2-3	TRBD1	CASSSSGTGRDTQYF	TGTGCCAGCAGCTCTTCCGGGACAGGGAGAGATACGCAGTATTTT
once	TRBV29-1	TRBJ1-4	.	CSVEDPINSNEKLFF	TGCAGCGTTGAAGATCCCATTAACAGTAATGAAAAACTGTTTTTT
.	TRBV5-1	TRBJ2-1	.	CASSLDLASGNEQFF	TGCGCCAGCAGCTTGGATTTGGCTAGTGGCAATGAGCAGTTCTTC
.	TRBV5-1	TRBJ2-3	.	CASSIVQTDTQYF	TGCGCCAGCAGCATAGTCCAAACAGATACGCAGTATTTT
.	TRBV20-1	TRBJ2-5	.	CSGVDQETQYF	TGCAGTGGCGTAGACCAAGAGACCCAGTACTTC
.	TRBV4-1	TRBJ2-3	.	CASSPESTDTQYF	TGCGCCAGCAGCCCCGAATCCACAGATACGCAGTATTTT
.	TRBV27	TRBJ2-7	TRBD1	CASSSTGTGEGRQYF	TGTGCCAGCAGTTCCACCGGGACAGGGGAGGGAAGGCAGTACTTC
few	TRBV2	TRBJ1-5	.	CASSEAPGEHQPQHF	TGTGCCAGCAGTGAAGCGCCGGGGGAGCATCAGCCCCAGCATTTT
.	TRBV2	TRBJ2-7	.	CASSEASSGSYEQYF	TGTGCCAGCAGTGAAGCTTCTAGTGGTTCCTACGAGCAGTACTTC
.	TRBV7-6	TRBJ2-1	TRBD1	CASSLTQGDHNEQFF	TGTGCCAGCAGCTTAACACAGGGGGACCACAATGAGCAGTTCTTC
few	TRBV7-6	TRBJ2-7	TRBD2	CASSPRLAGVNEQYF	TGTGCCAGCAGCCCGAGACTAGCGGGAGTAAACGAGCAGTACTTC
few	TRBV30	TRBJ2-1	.	CAWSVQREQFF	TGTGCCTGGAGTGTACAACGGGAGCAGTTCTTC
.	TRBV6-1	TRBJ1-3	.	CASSELLGVGNTIYF	TGTGCCAGCAGTGAACTTCTGGGGGTGGGGAACACCATATATTTT
.	TRBV28	TRBJ2-5	.	CASSFPSKGLGQYF	TGTGCCAGCAGTTTCCCTAGTAAGGGCCTGGGACAGTACTTC
.	TRBV4-3	TRBJ2-3	.	CASSQDIRRQNTDTQYF	TGCGCCAGCAGCCAAGATATTAGGCGGCAAAACACAGATACGCAGTATTTT
.	TRBV4-2	TRBJ2-1	.	CASSNIGFEQFF	TGTGCCAGCAGCAACATAGGGTTTGAGCAGTTCTTC
.	TRBV29-1	TRBJ2-3	.	CSVGISGRTDTQYF	TGCAGCGTTGGGATCTCGGGTCGCACAGATACGCAGTATTTT
.	TRBV28	TRBJ2-7	.	CASMAPSLYEQYF	TGTGCCAGCATGGCTCCTTCCCTTTACGAGCAGTACTTC
.	TRBV5-4	TRBJ2-3	TRBD2	CASSFQGGTDTQYF	TGTGCCAGCAGCTTCCAGGGAGGGACAGATACGCAGTATTTT
.	TRBV7-9	TRBJ2-4	.	CASSPQILAKNIQYF	TGTGCCAGCAGCCCCCAAATCCTAGCCAAAAACATTCAGTACTTC
.	TRBV27	TRBJ2-7	TRBD1	CASSTSRDSVLRSSYEQYF	TGTGCCAGCAGTACCTCTCGGGACAGCGTTTTAAGGAGCTCCTACGAGCAGTACTTC
.	TRBV19	TRBJ1-3	.	CASSIRRSSGNTIYF	TGTGCCAGTAGTATTAGACGCAGCTCTGGAAACACCATATATTTT
few	TRBV6-5	TRBJ1-2	TRBD1	CASSYSDRVNNYGYTF	TGTGCCAGCAGTTACTCTGACAGGGTAAACAACTATGGCTACACCTTC
few	TRBV5-1	TRBJ1-4	TRBD1	CASSLATGRNEKLFF	TGCGCCAGCAGCTTGGCGACAGGGCGTAATGAAAAACTGTTTTTT